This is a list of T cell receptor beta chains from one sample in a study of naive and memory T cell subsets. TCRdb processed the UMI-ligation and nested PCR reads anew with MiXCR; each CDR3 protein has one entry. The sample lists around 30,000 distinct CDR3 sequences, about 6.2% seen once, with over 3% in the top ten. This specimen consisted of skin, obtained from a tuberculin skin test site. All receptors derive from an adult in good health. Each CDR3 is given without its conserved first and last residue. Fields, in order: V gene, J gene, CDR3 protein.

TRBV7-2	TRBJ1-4	ASSPKFSNEKLF
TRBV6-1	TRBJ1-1	ASSEVTTGNTEAF
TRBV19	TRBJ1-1	ASSMPAGGGNTEAF
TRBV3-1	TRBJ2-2	ASTKNRDSYTGELF
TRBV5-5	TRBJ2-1	ASSLAGQGGNEQF
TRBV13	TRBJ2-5	ASSLGTSGGETQY
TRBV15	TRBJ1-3	ATTPGQADFSGNTIY
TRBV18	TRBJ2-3	ASSPPGLAGSGTDTQY
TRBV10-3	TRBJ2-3	AISEWQDLTDTQY
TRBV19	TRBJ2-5	ASSSGTRGTETQY
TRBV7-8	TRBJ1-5	ASSHSSGNQPQH
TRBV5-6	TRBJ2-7	ASSEGQDNNEQY
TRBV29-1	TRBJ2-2	SGRILNTGELF
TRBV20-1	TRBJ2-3	SARLAGAPRTNTQY
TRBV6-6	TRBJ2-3	ASSGRGRGTDTQY
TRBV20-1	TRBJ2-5	SARLVLKETQY
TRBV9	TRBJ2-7	ASSGTGPTYEQY
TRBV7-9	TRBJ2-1	ASSPTSGGARFDEQF
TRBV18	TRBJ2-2	ASSPQGRNTGELF
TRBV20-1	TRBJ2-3	SAGDFLAGGPDTQY
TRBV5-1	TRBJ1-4	ASSSSPNEKLF
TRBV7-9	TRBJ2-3	ASGGASTDTQY
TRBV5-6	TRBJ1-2	ASSSQYGGYT
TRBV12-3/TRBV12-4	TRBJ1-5	ASSPDGLNQPQH
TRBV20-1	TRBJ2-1	SASRDVEQF
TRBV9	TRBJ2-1	ASSLGSGYNEQF
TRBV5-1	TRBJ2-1	ASSSSGGAWYERF
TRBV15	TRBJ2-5	ATSGGSGGNQETQY
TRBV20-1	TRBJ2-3	SARKDRVPLTDTQY
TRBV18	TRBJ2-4	ASSPLEGVKNIQY
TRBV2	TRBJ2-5	ASSGQLQETQY
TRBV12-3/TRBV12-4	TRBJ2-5	ASSVSNPSGGTQY
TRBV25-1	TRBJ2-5	ASRGLPSGDQETQY
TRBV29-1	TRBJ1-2	SVVPHRDNYGYT
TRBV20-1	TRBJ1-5	RNAGQGNNQPQH
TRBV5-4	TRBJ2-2	ASSSLQGNTGELF
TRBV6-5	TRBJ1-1	ASSRGGPEAF
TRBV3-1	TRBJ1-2	ASSQGGNYGYT
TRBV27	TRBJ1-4	ASSVRQTDGKLF
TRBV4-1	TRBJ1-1	ASSQEYGFRAF